Shown below are 20 T cell receptor beta chains from a single sample sequenced in a study of post-analysis software for immune sequencing data. Study-wide points: There were about 5 TRBV segments more frequent in patients than controls, and TRBV5-6, TRBV5-1 and TRBV20-1 were among them.

Researchers reported that TCR beta cDNA libraries carried unique molecular identifiers. From the PCR reads, TCRdb called clonotypes with MiXCR, one entry per CDR3 protein. Of 400,000 to 500,000 distinct CDR3 sequences in the sample, roughly 38% are singletons; the top ten hold approximately 7.6%. Which antigens these TCRs recognize remains unknown. The material sequenced was blood. The receptors were sampled from a girl under 10 years old with multiple sclerosis.

The chain couples TRBV28 to TRBJ1-4; 9 nucleotides match TRBD1. Looked up from germline, CDR1 is MDHEN and CDR2 is SYDVKM. The CDR3 totals 15 residues. V was clipped by 3 bases and J by 4 bases; unmatched bases: 3. The CDR3 is CASSFAGQGNEKLFF. The CDR3 DNA follows: TGTGCCAGCAGTTTTGCGGGACAGGGTAATGAAAAACTGTTTTTT.

In this sample, this clonotype turned up a few times. V is TRBV5-1 and J is TRBJ1-2; D unresolved. The germline CDR1 and CDR2 sequences are SGHRS and YFSETQ. The CDR3 loop spans 18 amino acids. Trimming took off 0 bases at V and 4 bases at J, with 22 bases between the two ends. For the CDR3, the DNA is TGCGCCAGCAGCTTGGATTATGCAGCCCGATCGTGGAGCTATGGCTACACCTTC. This translates into CASSLDYAARSWSYGYTF.

This clonotype came up a few times. A read error may explain this, as a much larger clone is one base away. The chain combines TRBV12-3 or TRBV12-4 with TRBJ2-3; D possibly corresponds to TRBD2 (5 bases). This CDR3 is 15 amino acids long. Written as DNA, the CDR3 is TGTGCCAGCAGTTTAGTTAGCGTCGGCACAGATGCGCAGTATTTT. As protein: CASSLVSVGTDAQYF.

The chain joins TRBV7-2 to TRBJ2-3, with a possible D match to TRBD2 (6 bases). There are 14 residues in the CDR3. V was cut by 3 bases and J by 4 bases, with 11 bases left in between. Germline assignment: CDR1 SGHTA and CDR2 FQGNSA. The DNA for the CDR3 is TGTGCCAGCAGCTTCGCGGGGAGCGCAGATACGCAGTATTTT. As protein: CASSFAGSADTQYF.

This sequence joins TRBV20-1 and TRBJ2-7; a weak D match, TRBD1 (5 bases). The assigned J gene may be wrong: the sequence end matches TRBJ2-5 better. There are 12 residues in the CDR3. In germline, CDR1 is DFQATT, CDR2 SNEGSKA (reference sequence). The chain's CDR3 is CSSLDNPETQYF. CDR3 DNA sequence: TGCAGTTCCCTGGACAATCCAGAGACCCAGTACTTC.

This clonotype occurred a few times. The chain has TRBV7-9 and TRBJ1-1; D unclear. CDR1 and CDR2 from the germline V gene are SEHNR and FQNEAQ (reference sequence). V was cut by 11 bases and J by 1 base, with 14 bases left in between. The CDR3 loop spans 13 amino acids. The CDR3 coding sequence is TGTGCCTCATGGGTATGGGGGAACACTGAAGCTTTCTTT. Translating it yields CASWVWGNTEAFF.

The genes are TRBV4-1 and TRBJ2-1; D unclear. V lost 4 bases to trimming and J lost 7 bases, with 11 bases between them. The CDR3 has 13 residues. CDR1 is MGHRA, CDR2 YSYEKL, per germline. The chain's CDR3 is CASSPMVANEQFF. DNA for the CDR3: TGCGCCAGCAGCCCCATGGTGGCAAATGAGCAGTTCTTC.

The chain is built from TRBV20-1 and TRBJ2-1, with TRBD2 matching 7 bases. The closer fit of TRBJ2-7 to the DNA end suggests the J call may be wrong. Per germline, CDR1 DFQATT and CDR2 SNEGSKA (reference sequence). The CDR3 is made up of 14 amino acids. CDR3 in DNA: TGCAGTGCCCCAGGGACTACCTTTTACAATGAGCAGTACTTC. Its translation is CSAPGTTFYNEQYF.

The V call is TRBV28, the J call TRBJ1-4, with TRBD1 identical over 9 bases. Germline CDR1 and CDR2: MDHEN and SYDVKM. The CDR3 is 18 residues long. The V segment lost 4 bases and the J segment 11 bases; nucleotides outside the gene matches: 20. CDR3 residues: CASSSRDRARKPREKLFF. DNA for the CDR3: TGTGCCAGCAGTTCGCGGGACAGGGCGAGGAAGCCACGGGAGAAACTGTTTTTT.

This clonotype was observed a few times. This chain connects TRBV6-2 or TRBV6-3 to TRBJ2-7, with D tentatively TRBD2 (5 bases). Trimming pared 10 bases from V and 2 bases from J, leaving 18 bases between. The CDR3 contains 14 residues. CDR1 is MNHEY, CDR2 SVGEGT, per germline. The CDR3 is CATTEGKPPYEQYF. CDR3 DNA sequence: TGTGCCACGACTGAGGGAAAGCCACCCTACGAGCAGTACTTC.

The chain uses TRBV29-1 and TRBJ2-7; the D gene is possibly TRBD2 (5 bases). This CDR3 comprises 14 residues. Germline V gene lookup returns CDR1 SQVTM and CDR2 ANQGSEA. Trimming took off 4 bases at V and 0 bases at J, with 13 bases between the two ends. The CDR3 DNA is TGCAGCGTTGTAGGAGCGGATAGCTCCTACGAGCAGTACTTC. It encodes CSVVGADSSYEQYF.

The rearrangement joins TRBV7-9 to TRBJ2-4; TRBD2 might be the D (5 bases). The CDR3 loop spans 16 amino acids. Germline CDR1 and CDR2: SEHNR and FQNEAQ (reference sequence). Trimming pared 4 bases from V and 2 bases from J, leaving 15 bases between. The CDR3 DNA sequence: TGTGCCAGCAGCTCCACTAGGGTCGAGTCCAAAAACATTCAGTACTTC. This gives the protein CASSSTRVESKNIQYF.

Remarks on this clonotype: The junction and the germline gene differ at one end; a read error may be behind it. The rearrangement uses TRBV25-1 and TRBJ2-2; D perhaps matches TRBD2 (5 bases). Germline CDR1 MGHDK, CDR2 SYGVNS. The CDR3 is 14 amino acids. The CDR3 DNA reads TGTGCCAGCAGTGAGGGTTGGGCCACCGGGGAGCGGTTTTTT. This translates into CASSEGWATGERFF.

The rearrangement uses TRBV4-3 and TRBJ2-7, with D possibly being TRBD2 (6 bases). This CDR3 is 14 amino acids long. Germline-derived CDR1 and CDR2 are LGHNA and YSLEER. The V end was cut by 1 base, the J end by 3 bases, with 10 bases between. The CDR3 DNA reads TGCGCCAGCAGCCAAGGAATAGCGGACTACGAGCAGTACTTC. This codes for CASSQGIADYEQYF.

The chain links TRBV6-1 to TRBJ2-5; the D gene is possibly TRBD2 (5 bases). The V end lost 4 bases, the J end lost 4 bases, and 16 bases lay between the germline ends. The germline gives CDR1 MNHNS, CDR2 SASEGT. The CDR3 is 15 amino acids. This CDR3 is CASSGLDGGGETQYF. CDR3 sequence (DNA): TGTGCCAGCAGTGGACTCGACGGAGGAGGAGAGACCCAGTACTTC.

This sequence joins TRBV20-1 and TRBJ1-2; the D gene is possibly TRBD1 (5 bases). There are 13 residues in the CDR3. V lost 6 bases and J lost 2, with 13 bases in between. Germline lookup yields CDR1 DFQATT and CDR2 SNEGSKA (reference sequence). CDR3 sequence reads: CSATRDDNYGYTF. CDR3 nucleotides: TGCAGTGCGACCCGGGACGACAACTATGGCTACACCTTC.

This clonotype was seen a handful of times. This sequence joins TRBV27 and TRBJ2-1; 8 positions agree with TRBD1. The trim removed 10 bases at V and 6 bases at J, leaving 8 bases unmatched. Germline V lookup: CDR1 MNHEY, CDR2 SMNVEV (reference sequence). The CDR3 is made up of 13 amino acids. In nucleotides, the CDR3 is TGTGCCACCAGGACAGGGTCTACCAATGAGCAGTTCTTC. Its protein product is CATRTGSTNEQFF.

This clonotype has a single count. The V gene is TRBV29-1, the J gene TRBJ2-1; 7 bases are a match to TRBD2. Losses at the gene ends were 5 bases for V and 5 bases for J; bases not matched to a gene: 9. In germline, CDR1 is SQVTM, CDR2 ANQGSEA. The CDR3 is 14 amino acids. For the CDR3, the DNA is TGCAGCGTTCCGGCTAGCGGACACAACAATGAGCAGTTCTTC. Protein sequence: CSVPASGHNNEQFF.

This clonotype was seen only a few times. The chain joins TRBV7-2 to TRBJ2-3, with TRBD1 identical over 7 bases. CDR1 and CDR2 from the germline V gene are SGHTA and FQGNSA. This CDR3 contains 16 residues. Germline trimming cut 1 base from V and 2 bases from J; bases unmatched to any gene: 6. CDR3 loop: CASSLGGRGTTDTQYF. The CDR3 bases are TGTGCCAGCAGCTTAGGAGGCAGGGGGACCACAGATACGCAGTATTTT.

J is TRBJ2-3 and V is TRBV7-6, with TRBD2 matching over 7 bases. V shed 4 bases, J shed 2 bases, and the junction held 3 bases outside the gene matches. CDR3 length: 14 residues. Per the germline V gene, CDR1 is SGHVS and CDR2 is FNYEAQ. The DNA for the CDR3 is TGTGCCAGCAGCTCGGGGGGATTCACAGATACGCAGTATTTT. It specifies CASSSGGFTDTQYF.